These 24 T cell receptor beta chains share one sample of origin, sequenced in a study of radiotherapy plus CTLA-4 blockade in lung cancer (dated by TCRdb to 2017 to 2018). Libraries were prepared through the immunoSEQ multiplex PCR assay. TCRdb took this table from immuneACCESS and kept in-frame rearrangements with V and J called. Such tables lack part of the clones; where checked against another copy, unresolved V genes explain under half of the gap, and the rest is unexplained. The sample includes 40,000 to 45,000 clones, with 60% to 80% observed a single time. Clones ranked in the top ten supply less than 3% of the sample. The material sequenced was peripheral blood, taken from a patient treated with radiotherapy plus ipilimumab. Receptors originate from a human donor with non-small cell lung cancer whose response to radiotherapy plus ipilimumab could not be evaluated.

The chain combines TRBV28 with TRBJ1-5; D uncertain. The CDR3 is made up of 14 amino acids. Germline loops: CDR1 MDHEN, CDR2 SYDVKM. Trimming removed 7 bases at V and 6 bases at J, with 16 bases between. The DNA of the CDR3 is TGTGCCAGCAAATTGCCCTTGGGAGGTCAGCCCCAGCATTTT. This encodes CASKLPLGGQPQHF.

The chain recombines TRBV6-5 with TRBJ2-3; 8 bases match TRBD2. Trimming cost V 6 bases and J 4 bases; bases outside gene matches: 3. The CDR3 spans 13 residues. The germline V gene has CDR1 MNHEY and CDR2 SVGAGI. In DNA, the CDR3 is TGTGCCAGCAGCCCCGGGGGGGCAGATACGCAGTATTTT. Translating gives CASSPGGADTQYF.

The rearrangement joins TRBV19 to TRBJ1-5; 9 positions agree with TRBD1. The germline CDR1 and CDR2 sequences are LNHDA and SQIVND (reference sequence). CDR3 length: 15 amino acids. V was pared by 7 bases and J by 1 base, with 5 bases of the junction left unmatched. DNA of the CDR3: TGTGCCAGTACAGAACAGGGGGCAAGCAATCAGCCCCAGCATTTT. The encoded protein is CASTEQGASNQPQHF.

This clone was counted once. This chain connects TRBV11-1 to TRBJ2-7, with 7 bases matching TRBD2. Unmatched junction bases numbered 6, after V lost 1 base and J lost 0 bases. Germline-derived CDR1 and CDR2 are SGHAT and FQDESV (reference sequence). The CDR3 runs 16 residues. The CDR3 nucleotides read TGTGCCAGCAGCTTAGATTTTGGCGGGAGCTCCTACGAGCAGTACTTC. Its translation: CASSLDFGGSSYEQYF.

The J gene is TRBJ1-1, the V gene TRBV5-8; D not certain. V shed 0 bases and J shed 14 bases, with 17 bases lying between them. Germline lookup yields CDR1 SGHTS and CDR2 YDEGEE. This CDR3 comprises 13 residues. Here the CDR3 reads CASSLENPGERFF. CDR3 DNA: TGTGCCAGCAGCTTGGAGAACCCCGGGGAAAGGTTCTTT.

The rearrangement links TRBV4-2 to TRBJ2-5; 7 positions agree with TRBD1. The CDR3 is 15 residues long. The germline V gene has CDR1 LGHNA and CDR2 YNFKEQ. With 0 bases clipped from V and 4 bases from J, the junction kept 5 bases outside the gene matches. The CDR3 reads CASSQELAGGETQYF. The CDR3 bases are TGTGCCAGCAGCCAAGAATTGGCAGGGGGAGAGACCCAGTACTTC.

The CDR3 DNA is TGTGCCAGCAGTGAACGGTCAGCGTCAGATACGCAGTATTTT. Residues: CASSERSASDTQYF. The V gene is TRBV2, the J gene TRBJ2-3; D ambiguous. This CDR3 has 14 amino acids. Trimming took 2 bases from V and 4 from J, leaving 10 bases between them. The germline V gene has CDR1 SNHLY and CDR2 FYNNEI.

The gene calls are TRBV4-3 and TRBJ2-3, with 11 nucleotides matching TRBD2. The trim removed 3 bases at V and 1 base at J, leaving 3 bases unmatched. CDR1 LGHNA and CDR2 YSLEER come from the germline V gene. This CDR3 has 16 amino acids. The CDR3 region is CASSQRGLAGTDTQYF. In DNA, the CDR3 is TGCGCCAGCAGCCAGAGGGGACTAGCGGGCACAGATACGCAGTATTTT.

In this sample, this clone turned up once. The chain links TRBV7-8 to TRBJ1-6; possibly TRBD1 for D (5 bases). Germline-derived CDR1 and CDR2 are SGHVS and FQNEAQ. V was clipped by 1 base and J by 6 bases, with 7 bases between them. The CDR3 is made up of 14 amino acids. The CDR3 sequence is CASSLVGGNSPLHF. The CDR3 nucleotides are TGTGCCAGCAGCTTAGTGGGGGGTAATTCACCCCTCCACTTT. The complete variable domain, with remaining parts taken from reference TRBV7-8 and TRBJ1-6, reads GAGVSQSPRYKVAKRGQDVALRCDPISGHVSLFWYQQALGQGPEFLTYFQNEAQLDKSGLPSDRFFAERPEGSVSTLKIQRTQQEDSAVYLCASSLVGGNSPLHFGNGTRLTVT.

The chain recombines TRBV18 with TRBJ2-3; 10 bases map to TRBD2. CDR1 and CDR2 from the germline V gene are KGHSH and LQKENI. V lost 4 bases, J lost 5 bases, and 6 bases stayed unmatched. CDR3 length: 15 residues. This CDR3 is CASSRSLAGEDTQYF. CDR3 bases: TGTGCCAGCTCACGGAGCCTAGCGGGGGAAGATACGCAGTATTTT. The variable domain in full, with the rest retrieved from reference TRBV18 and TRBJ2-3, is NAGVMQNPRHLVRRRGQEARLRCSPMKGHSHVYWYRQLPEEGLKFMVYLQKENIIDESGMPKERFSAEFPKEGPSILRIQQVVRGDSAAYFCASSRSLAGEDTQYFGPGTRLTVL.

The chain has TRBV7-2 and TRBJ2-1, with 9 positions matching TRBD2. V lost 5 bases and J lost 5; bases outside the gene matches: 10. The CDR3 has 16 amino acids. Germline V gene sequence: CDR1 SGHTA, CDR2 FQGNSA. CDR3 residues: CASSPRPGLANNEQFF. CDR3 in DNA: TGTGCCAGCAGCCCACGTCCGGGACTAGCAAACAATGAGCAGTTCTTC.

The DNA for the CDR3 is TGTGCCAGCAGCATCGGGACAGGGGAGAGGGTGCAGTTCTTC. Its translation: CASSIGTGERVQFF. The chain links TRBV28 to TRBJ2-1; 10 nucleotides match TRBD1. With V trimmed by 6 bases and J by 12 bases, 11 bases remained unmatched. Germline CDR1 and CDR2: MDHEN and SYDVKM. The CDR3 runs to 14 residues.

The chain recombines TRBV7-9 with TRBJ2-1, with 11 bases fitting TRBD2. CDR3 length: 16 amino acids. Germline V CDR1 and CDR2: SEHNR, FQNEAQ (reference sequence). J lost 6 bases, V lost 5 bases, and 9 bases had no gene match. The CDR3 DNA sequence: TGTGCCAGCAGCCCCCAGGGACTAGCGGCCCGCAATGAGCAGTTCTTC. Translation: CASSPQGLAARNEQFF.

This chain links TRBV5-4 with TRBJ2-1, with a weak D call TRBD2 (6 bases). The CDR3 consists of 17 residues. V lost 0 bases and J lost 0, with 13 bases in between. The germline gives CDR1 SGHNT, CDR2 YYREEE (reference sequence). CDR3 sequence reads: CASSLAIRTISYNEQFF. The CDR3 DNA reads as TGTGCCAGCAGCTTGGCGATAAGGACTATCTCCTACAATGAGCAGTTCTTC.

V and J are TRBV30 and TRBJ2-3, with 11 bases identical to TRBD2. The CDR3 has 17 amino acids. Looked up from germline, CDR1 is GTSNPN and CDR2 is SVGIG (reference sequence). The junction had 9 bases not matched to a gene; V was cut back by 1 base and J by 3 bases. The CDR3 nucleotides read TGTGCCTGGAGTGGACCAAAGGGACTAGCGGCAACAGATACGCAGTATTTT. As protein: CAWSGPKGLAATDTQYF. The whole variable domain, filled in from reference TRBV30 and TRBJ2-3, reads SQTIHQWPATLVQPVGSPLSLECTVEGTSNPNLYWYRQAAGRGLQLLFYSVGIGQISSEVPQNLSASRPQDRQFILSSKKLLLSDSGFYLCAWSGPKGLAATDTQYFGPGTRLTVL.

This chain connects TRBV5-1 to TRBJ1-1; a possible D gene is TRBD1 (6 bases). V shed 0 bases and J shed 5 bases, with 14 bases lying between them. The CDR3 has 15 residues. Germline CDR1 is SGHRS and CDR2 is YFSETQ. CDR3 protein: CASSLDLGRGTEAFF. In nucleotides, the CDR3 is TGCGCCAGCAGCTTGGATTTGGGGAGGGGGACTGAAGCTTTCTTT.

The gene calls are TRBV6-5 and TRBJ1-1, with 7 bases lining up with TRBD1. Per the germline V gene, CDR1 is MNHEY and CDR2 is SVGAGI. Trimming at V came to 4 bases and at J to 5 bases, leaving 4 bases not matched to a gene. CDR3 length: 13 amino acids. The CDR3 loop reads CASSSPGGTEAFF. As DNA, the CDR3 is TGTGCCAGCAGTTCCCCAGGGGGGACTGAAGCTTTCTTT.

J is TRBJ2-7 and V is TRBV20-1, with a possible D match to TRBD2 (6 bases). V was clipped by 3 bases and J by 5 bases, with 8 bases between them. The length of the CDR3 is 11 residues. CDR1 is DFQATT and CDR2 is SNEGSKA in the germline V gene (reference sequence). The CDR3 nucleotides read TGCAGTGCTAGCGGGAGCAACGAGCAGTACTTC. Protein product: CSASGSNEQYF.

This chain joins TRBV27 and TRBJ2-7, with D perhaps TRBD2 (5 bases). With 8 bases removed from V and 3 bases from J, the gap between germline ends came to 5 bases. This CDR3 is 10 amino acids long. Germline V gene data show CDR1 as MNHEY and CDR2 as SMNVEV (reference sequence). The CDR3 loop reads CASGGYEQYF. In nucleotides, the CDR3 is TGTGCCAGCGGAGGCTACGAGCAGTACTTC.

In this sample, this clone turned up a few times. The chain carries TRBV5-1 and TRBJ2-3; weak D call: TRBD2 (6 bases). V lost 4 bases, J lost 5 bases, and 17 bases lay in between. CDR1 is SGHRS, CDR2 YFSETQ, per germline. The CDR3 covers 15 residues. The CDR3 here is CASSPGDRTLDTQYF. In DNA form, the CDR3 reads TGCGCCAGCAGCCCGGGAGACCGCACCTTAGATACGCAGTATTTT.

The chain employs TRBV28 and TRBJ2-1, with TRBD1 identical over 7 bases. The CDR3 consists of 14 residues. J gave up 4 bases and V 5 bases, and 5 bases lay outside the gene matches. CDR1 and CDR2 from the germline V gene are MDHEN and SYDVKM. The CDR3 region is CASSPGQHYNEQFF. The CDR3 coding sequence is TGTGCCAGCAGTCCGGGACAGCATTACAATGAGCAGTTCTTC. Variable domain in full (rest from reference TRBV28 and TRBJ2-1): DVKVTQSSRYLVKRTGEKVFLECVQDMDHENMFWYRQDPGLGLRLIYFSYDVKMKEKGDIPEGYSVSREKKERFSLILESASTNQTSMYLCASSPGQHYNEQFFGPGTRLTVL.

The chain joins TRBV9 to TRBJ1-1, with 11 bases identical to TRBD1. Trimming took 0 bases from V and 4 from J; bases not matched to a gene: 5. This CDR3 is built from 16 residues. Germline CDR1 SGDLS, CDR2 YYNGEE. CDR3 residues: CASSVALGTGGTEAFF. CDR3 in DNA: TGTGCCAGCAGCGTAGCCCTTGGGACAGGGGGCACTGAAGCTTTCTTT.

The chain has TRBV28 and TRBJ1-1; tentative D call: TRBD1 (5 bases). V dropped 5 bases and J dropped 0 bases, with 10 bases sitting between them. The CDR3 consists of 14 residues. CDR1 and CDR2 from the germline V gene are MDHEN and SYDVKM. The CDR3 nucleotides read TGTGCCAGCAGTCTGGGACTTTTGAACACTGAAGCTTTCTTT. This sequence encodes CASSLGLLNTEAFF.

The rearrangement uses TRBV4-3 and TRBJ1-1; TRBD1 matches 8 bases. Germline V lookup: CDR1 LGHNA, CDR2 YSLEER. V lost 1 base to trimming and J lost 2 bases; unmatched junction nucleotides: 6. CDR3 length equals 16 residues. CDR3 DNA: TGCGCCAGCAGCCAAGCCTCGGACAGGGATAACACTGAAGCTTTCTTT. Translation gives CASSQASDRDNTEAFF.